A single sample gave rise to the 18 T cell receptor beta chains below, sequenced in a study of blood T cell repertoires in COVID-19. Only in-frame clones appear in the TCRdb table, and some are missing; sequencing was by immunoSEQ multiplex PCR. This sample carries under 130,000 clones, 84% of them seen once, and the ten largest clones take 13%. The specimen was peripheral blood. These receptors originate from a human donor in a cohort sampled during active or convalescent COVID-19.

V is TRBV18 and J is TRBJ1-6, with D uncertain. In germline, CDR1 is KGHSH, CDR2 LQKENI. CDR3 size: 12 residues. V was cut by 2 bases and J by 7 bases, with 3 bases left in between. DNA for the CDR3: TGTGCCAGCTCACCAGAGAATTCACCCCTCCACTTT. Translating gives CASSPENSPLHF.

The chain couples TRBV11-2 to TRBJ1-4; D remains unclear. CDR1 SGHAT and CDR2 FQNNGV come from the germline V gene. The CDR3 length is 14 residues. V gave up 6 bases and J gave up 8 bases, with 16 bases separating them. Written as DNA, the CDR3 is TGTGCCAGCAGTTACGCTCGACTGGCGGAAAAACTGTTTTTT. As protein: CASSYARLAEKLFF.

The chain joins TRBV30 to TRBJ2-7; 9 nucleotides align to TRBD1. Unmatched junction bases numbered 6, after V lost 2 bases and J lost 4 bases. The CDR3 loop spans 14 amino acids. Germline CDR1 is GTSNPN and CDR2 is SVGIG (reference sequence). CDR3 bases: TGTGCCTGGAGTATACCCGGGACAGGGTACGAGCAGTACTTC. Its translation: CAWSIPGTGYEQYF.

The rearrangement links TRBV7-9 to TRBJ1-2; D call uncertain. Between the trimmed V and J ends, which lost 3 bases and 3 bases, there was a span of 8 bases. This CDR3 contains 13 residues. From germline, CDR1 is SEHNR and CDR2 FQNEAQ (reference sequence). The CDR3 loop reads CASSLKSDYGYTF. The CDR3 DNA is TGTGCCAGCAGCTTGAAATCAGACTATGGCTACACCTTC.

This clone appeared once. The chain combines TRBV5-1 with TRBJ2-5, with D uncertain. Germline loops: CDR1 SGHRS, CDR2 YFSETQ. This CDR3 has 14 residues. Trimming cost V 1 base and J 3 bases, with 10 bases left between them. The CDR3 protein is CASSLYGSEETQYF. CDR3 nucleotide sequence: TGCGCCAGCAGCTTGTACGGCAGCGAAGAGACCCAGTACTTC.

This chain uses TRBV6-5 with TRBJ2-7, with D perhaps matching TRBD1 (6 bases). This CDR3 has 15 residues. Per germline, CDR1 MNHEY and CDR2 SVGAGI. V was pared by 2 bases and J by 3 bases, with 14 bases between. The CDR3 is CASSYAGTNVYEQYF. The CDR3 nucleotides are TGTGCCAGCAGTTACGCCGGGACAAATGTCTACGAGCAGTACTTC.

This chain uses TRBV19 with TRBJ1-2, with a weak D call TRBD1 (5 bases). This CDR3 is built from 16 residues. The germline V and J ends were trimmed by 1 base and 0 bases, with 12 bases remaining between them. CDR1 and CDR2 (germline): LNHDA, SQIVND (reference sequence). CDR3 DNA sequence: TGTGCCAGTAGTATAGTATTGACAGAAACTAACTATGGCTACACCTTC. Protein sequence: CASSIVLTETNYGYTF.

The chain combines TRBV19 with TRBJ1-1; the match to TRBD1 covers 8 bases. Trimming removed 5 bases from V and 3 bases from J; junction bases left unmatched: 5. The CDR3 sequence is 14 residues long. The germline V gene encodes CDR1 LNHDA and CDR2 SQIVND (reference sequence). The CDR3 loop reads CASSPRTGYTEAFF. CDR3 DNA: TGTGCCAGTAGTCCCCGGACAGGGTACACTGAAGCTTTCTTT. The whole variable domain, filled in from reference TRBV19 and TRBJ1-1, reads DGGITQSPKYLFRKEGQNVTLSCEQNLNHDAMYWYRQDPGQGLRLIYYSQIVNDFQKGDIAEGYSVSREKKESFPLTVTSAQKNPTAFYLCASSPRTGYTEAFFGQGTRLTVV.

This chain links TRBV5-6 with TRBJ1-2, with D possibly TRBD1 on 6 matching bases. V was shortened by 4 bases and J by 1 base, with 11 bases between the two germline ends. CDR1 and CDR2 (germline): SGHDT, YYEEEE. The CDR3 covers 14 residues. The CDR3 is CASSLQGINYGYTF. CDR3 DNA sequence: TGTGCCAGCAGCCTGCAGGGGATTAACTATGGCTACACCTTC.

This clone was picked up one time. The genes are TRBV30 and TRBJ1-5, with D hard to call. The CDR3 sequence is 14 residues long. Germline V CDR1 and CDR2: GTSNPN, SVGIG (reference sequence). V was trimmed by 0 bases and J by 6 bases, leaving 12 bases between them. For the CDR3, the DNA is TGTGCCTGGAGTGTGAGGACCCGGGGTCAGCCCCAGCATTTT. This sequence encodes CAWSVRTRGQPQHF.

The chain employs TRBV6-4 and TRBJ1-6; D gene unclear. Deletions cut 5 bases from V and 0 bases from J, with 5 bases between. The V gene's germline CDR1 is MRHNA and CDR2 SNTAGT. The CDR3 is 14 residues long. The CDR3: CASSRSSYNSPLHF. DNA of the CDR3: TGTGCCAGCAGTCGTAGCTCCTATAATTCACCCCTCCACTTT.

The chain joins TRBV7-9 to TRBJ2-5; weak D call: TRBD2 (7 bases). CDR3 length equals 16 residues. V shed 3 bases and J shed 2 bases, with 16 bases lying between them. Germline CDR1 is SEHNR and CDR2 is FQNEAQ (reference sequence). CDR3 sequence: CASSFSRGGGQETQYF. The CDR3 region has the DNA TGTGCCAGCAGCTTTAGTAGGGGGGGCGGACAAGAGACCCAGTACTTC. Full variable domain (rest looked up from reference TRBV7-9 and TRBJ2-5): DTGVSQNPRHKITKRGQNVTFRCDPISEHNRLYWYRQTLGQGPEFLTYFQNEAQLEKSRLLSDRFSAERPKGSFSTLEIQRTEQGDSAMYLCASSFSRGGGQETQYFGPGTRLLVL.

The V call is TRBV19, the J call TRBJ1-1; tentative D call: TRBD1 (5 bases). The CDR3 runs 16 residues. CDR1 LNHDA and CDR2 SQIVND come from the germline V gene (reference sequence). The V end lost 3 bases, the J end lost 0 bases, and 14 bases lay between the germline ends. CDR3 DNA sequence: TGTGCCAGTAGTATCGGGGGGTGGTTGGTGAACACTGAAGCTTTCTTT. This codes for CASSIGGWLVNTEAFF. Variable domain in full (rest from reference TRBV19 and TRBJ1-1): DGGITQSPKYLFRKEGQNVTLSCEQNLNHDAMYWYRQDPGQGLRLIYYSQIVNDFQKGDIAEGYSVSREKKESFPLTVTSAQKNPTAFYLCASSIGGWLVNTEAFFGQGTRLTVV.

The genes are TRBV7-9 and TRBJ2-5, with D uncertain. The V gene's germline CDR1 is SEHNR and CDR2 FQNEAQ (reference sequence). Trimming shortened V by 11 bases and J by 4 bases, and 14 bases separated the two germline ends. The CDR3 has 12 amino acids. The CDR3 protein is CAGTTIGETQYF. The CDR3 bases are TGTGCCGGCACTACAATTGGAGAGACCCAGTACTTC.

This clone appeared a single time. The J gene is TRBJ1-3, the V gene TRBV5-1; D gene uncertain. This CDR3 has 12 residues. Germline lookup yields CDR1 SGHRS and CDR2 YFSETQ. V gave up 7 bases and J gave up 0 bases, with 5 bases separating them. This CDR3 reads CASRASGNTIYF. The DNA of the CDR3 is TGCGCCAGCCGAGCCTCTGGAAACACCATATATTTT.

The chain has TRBV30 and TRBJ1-2; 7 bases line up with TRBD1. The germline CDR1 and CDR2 sequences are GTSNPN and SVGIG (reference sequence). With 3 bases clipped from V and 8 bases from J, the junction kept 21 bases outside the gene matches. The length of the CDR3 is 17 residues. CDR3 sequence (DNA): TGTGCCTGGAGGTATTTAGGACAGGTGGGGCGTGAGGAGGGCTACACCTTC. Translating gives CAWRYLGQVGREEGYTF. The full variable domain, rest sourced from reference TRBV30 and TRBJ1-2, is SQTIHQWPATLVQPVGSPLSLECTVEGTSNPNLYWYRQAAGRGLQLLFYSVGIGQISSEVPQNLSASRPQDRQFILSSKKLLLSDSGFYLCAWRYLGQVGREEGYTFGSGTRLTVV.

The chain couples TRBV4-3 to TRBJ2-2, with TRBD1 as a possible D gene (5 bases). Germline V gene sequence: CDR1 LGHNA, CDR2 YSLEER. V was cut by 4 bases and J by 7 bases, with 13 bases left in between. The length of the CDR3 is 14 residues. The CDR3 coding sequence is TGCGCCAGCAGCCCCCAGCCAAGGGGCGGGGAGCTGTTTTTT. Encoded protein: CASSPQPRGGELFF.

The chain couples TRBV28 to TRBJ1-2, with a weak D call TRBD1 (5 bases). CDR3 length: 15 residues. Trimming pared 3 bases from V and 1 base from J, leaving 12 bases between. From germline, CDR1 is MDHEN and CDR2 SYDVKM. The CDR3 bases are TGTGCCAGCAGTTTTAGGGGAACCTTTAACTATGGCTACACCTTC. Its protein is CASSFRGTFNYGYTF.